This T cell receptor (beta chain) was identified in a study of blood T cell repertoires in COVID-19. Study in general: Italy, Spain and the United States were the sources of the convalescent and acute COVID-19 samples. T cells, B-cell-depleted T cells, or PBMCs provided the cDNA or gDNA that served as material.

V dropped 0 bases and J dropped 3 bases, with 16 bases sitting between them. CDR3 length equals 16 residues. Germline V gene lookup returns CDR1 SGHDT and CDR2 YYEEEE. Original processing notes: Amplification from reference gene primers served as the basis for estimated nucleated cell counts. Some clones are missing from TCRdb's copy, which holds only in-frame ones; the method was immunoSEQ multiplex PCR. That table supplies the V and J calls and clone size; D and trimming were determined from the DNA. The table lists about 140,000 clones, approximately 86% of them singletons, with about 5.8% in the top ten.

This receptor was identified in a human donor in a cohort sampled during active COVID-19. Sequenced sample: peripheral blood. This chain uses TRBV5-6 with TRBJ2-7; D ambiguous. The CDR3 protein is CASSLEATDLSYEQYF. In DNA, the CDR3 is TGTGCCAGCAGCTTGGAAGCGACCGATCTAAGCTACGAGCAGTACTTC.